The 24 T cell receptor beta chains given below trace back to one sample, sequenced in a study of vaccination and CD4 T cells after COVID-19. The treatment was: roughly 10-day PBMC culture with coronavirus spike peptide pools or control peptides (ViraFEST assay). Cultured CD4+ T cells had their DNA profiled by the Oncomine TCR Beta short-read assay. TCRdb recomputed calls from the PCR reads with MiXCR, one row per CDR3 protein. Here the sample spans more than 20,000 distinct CDR3 sequences, 70% being singletons. No cognate antigen is known for these TCRs. Material: CD4+ T cells from blood, cultured in vitro. Receptors originate from a human donor who had recovered from COVID-19.

The V and J genes are TRBV6-1 and TRBJ2-2, with TRBD1 matching 8 bases. Germline lookup yields CDR1 MNHNS and CDR2 SASEGT. Trimming took 5 bases from V and 5 from J; bases not matched to a gene: 7. The length of the CDR3 is 15 residues. The CDR3 spells CASSRRGRGTGELFF. DNA for the CDR3: TGTGCCAGCAGTCGCAGGGGGCGCGGGACCGGGGAGCTGTTTTTT.

The rearrangement joins TRBV19 to TRBJ2-7; maybe TRBD2 (7 bases). Germline V CDR1 and CDR2: LNHDA, SQIVND (reference sequence). V lost 4 bases and J 3 bases, leaving 16 bases between the germline ends. This CDR3 comprises 15 residues. CDR3 in amino acids: CASSKGGDVFYEQYF. In DNA, the CDR3 is TGTGCCAGTAGTAAGGGGGGGGATGTTTTCTACGAGCAGTACTTC.

The gene calls are TRBV5-1 and TRBJ2-3; 12 nucleotides align to TRBD2. Germline V gene data show CDR1 as SGHRS and CDR2 as YFSETQ. This CDR3 has 17 residues. After removal of 5 bases from V and 2 bases from J, the junction contained 9 bases not matched to a gene. CDR3 sequence reads: CASRPGLAGSVTDTQYF. In DNA, the CDR3 is TGCGCCAGCAGACCCGGACTAGCGGGAAGTGTCACAGATACGCAGTATTTT.

This sequence joins TRBV19 and TRBJ2-5; 15 bases line up with TRBD2. The CDR3 totals 17 residues. V dropped 3 bases and J dropped 6; count of bases not matched to a gene: 8. CDR1 LNHDA and CDR2 SQIVND come from the germline V gene (reference sequence). The CDR3 bases are TGTGCCAGTAGTATGGGGACTAGCGGGAGGCCGTTAAAGACCCAGTACTTC. Its translation: CASSMGTSGRPLKTQYF.

CDR3 DNA sequence: TGTGCCAGCAGTTACGGACTAGCGGTCCTCTACGAGCAGTACTTC. It is translated as CASSYGLAVLYEQYF. This chain connects TRBV6-2 or TRBV6-3 to TRBJ2-7; 10 bases align to TRBD2. The V segment lost 2 bases and the J segment 3 bases; nucleotides outside the gene matches: 4. Germline V lookup: CDR1 MNHEY, CDR2 SVGEGT. This CDR3 comprises 15 residues.

This sequence joins TRBV5-1 and TRBJ1-2; D call uncertain. This CDR3 spans 13 amino acids. V was shortened by 1 base and J by 4 bases, with 8 bases between the two germline ends. Germline V gives CDR1 SGHRS, CDR2 YFSETQ. The CDR3 DNA is TGCGCCAGCAGCTTGACGACGGTCTATGGCTACACCTTC. Its translation is CASSLTTVYGYTF.

The chain recombines TRBV24-1 with TRBJ2-1; 15 bases map to TRBD2. CDR3 length: 15 amino acids. Germline V gene sequence: CDR1 KGHDR, CDR2 SFDVKD. Trimming took 4 bases from V and 11 from J; bases not matched to a gene: 5. The CDR3 spells CATSEGTSGRKKQFF. In DNA, the CDR3 is TGTGCCACCAGTGAAGGGACTAGCGGGAGGAAAAAGCAGTTCTTC.

The V call is TRBV6-1, the J call TRBJ2-2; D gene unclear. The CDR3 length is 15 residues. The germline gives CDR1 MNHNS, CDR2 SASEGT. Between the trimmed V and J ends, which lost 5 bases and 3 bases, there was a span of 13 bases. CDR3 region: CASSPFVGDTGELFF. The CDR3 DNA is TGTGCCAGCAGTCCCTTCGTTGGGGACACCGGGGAGCTGTTTTTT.

The rearrangement joins TRBV28 to TRBJ2-3; D perhaps matches TRBD2 (5 bases). Germline CDR1 and CDR2: MDHEN and SYDVKM. Trimming left V 10 bases short and J 0 bases short, with 11 bases between. The CDR3 loop spans 13 amino acids. CDR3 loop: CAIKDSSTDTQYF. The CDR3 DNA sequence: TGTGCCATTAAGGACTCTAGCACAGATACGCAGTATTTT.

This clonotype was counted only a few times. This chain connects TRBV7-2 to TRBJ1-2; D might be TRBD1 (5 bases). V was trimmed by 4 bases and J by 6 bases, leaving 12 bases between them. The CDR3 covers 13 residues. Germline V gives CDR1 SGHTA, CDR2 FQGNSA. CDR3 sequence reads: CASSYLLGDGYTF. CDR3 in DNA: TGTGCCAGCAGCTACCTCTTGGGGGATGGCTACACCTTC. The variable domain in full, with the rest retrieved from reference TRBV7-2 and TRBJ1-2, is GAGVSQSPSNKVTEKGKDVELRCDPISGHTALYWYRQSLGQGLEFLIYFQGNSAPDKSGLPSDRFSAERTGGSVSTLTIQRTQQEDSAVYLCASSYLLGDGYTFGSGTRLTVV.

The chain carries TRBV6-4 and TRBJ1-6; 8 positions agree with TRBD1. Per germline, CDR1 MRHNA and CDR2 SNTAGT. The length of the CDR3 is 14 residues. V dropped 4 bases and J dropped 10; count of bases not matched to a gene: 6. The CDR3 nucleotides are TGTGCCAGCAGTGCAACAGGGGGTCGCTCACCCCTCCACTTT. Its protein product is CASSATGGRSPLHF.

The chain combines TRBV11-2 with TRBJ1-5; D gene uncertain. Per germline, CDR1 SGHAT and CDR2 FQNNGV. This CDR3 is built from 17 residues. The V and J ends lost 2 bases and 0 bases respectively, with 14 bases between them. CDR3 amino acids: CASSLTASWDSNQPQHF. The CDR3 coding sequence is TGTGCCAGCAGCTTAACTGCCAGCTGGGATAGCAATCAGCCCCAGCATTTT.

The CDR3 loop reads CASSSPRGASGTEAFF. In DNA, the CDR3 is TGTGCCAGCAGCTCCCCTCGGGGGGCCTCGGGGACTGAAGCTTTCTTT. The chain is built from TRBV6-1 and TRBJ1-1, with D perhaps TRBD1 (6 bases). V was pared by 6 bases and J by 5 bases, with 22 bases between. The CDR3 is 16 amino acids. The germline gives CDR1 MNHNS, CDR2 SASEGT.

CDR3 region: CASSHGEGFLAKNIQYF. CDR3 sequence (DNA): TGTGCCAGCAGCCACGGGGAGGGGTTCCTAGCCAAAAACATTCAGTACTTC. This rearrangement joins TRBV11-2 to TRBJ2-4, with TRBD2 matching 7 bases. CDR1 and CDR2 (germline): SGHAT, FQNNGV. This CDR3 has 17 amino acids. The V segment lost 5 bases and the J segment 0 bases; nucleotides outside the gene matches: 10.

The chain combines TRBV7-2 with TRBJ1-6; 8 bases are shared with TRBD1. V lost 6 bases to trimming and J lost 0 bases; unmatched junction nucleotides: 10. The CDR3 contains 18 residues. Germline lookup yields CDR1 SGHTA and CDR2 FQGNSA. The CDR3 loop is CASSAQGVPSSYNSPLHF. The DNA for the CDR3 is TGTGCCAGCAGTGCACAGGGGGTACCGAGCTCCTATAATTCACCCCTCCACTTT.

The rearrangement joins TRBV12-3 or TRBV12-4 to TRBJ2-2, with D tentatively TRBD1 or TRBD2 (5 bases each). With 9 bases removed from V and 2 bases from J, the gap between germline ends came to 19 bases. This CDR3 region has 16 residues. In DNA form, the CDR3 reads TGTGCCAGTCAGGAACTGGGACCTATAAACACCGGGGAGCTGTTTTTT. Amino acid sequence: CASQELGPINTGELFF.

The chain combines TRBV6-2 or TRBV6-3 with TRBJ2-2; D might be TRBD1 (6 bases). The CDR3 loop spans 13 amino acids. The germline V gene encodes CDR1 MNHEY and CDR2 SVGEGT. V lost 5 bases and J 3 bases, leaving 7 bases between the germline ends. The CDR3 DNA sequence: TGTGCCAGCAGTGGACAGTACACCGGGGAGCTGTTTTTT. Protein sequence: CASSGQYTGELFF.

The gene calls are TRBV11-2 and TRBJ1-3; weak D call: TRBD1 (5 bases). Germline-derived CDR1 and CDR2 are SGHAT and FQNNGV. This CDR3 region has 17 residues. Trimming shortened V by 3 bases and J by 0 bases, and 15 bases separated the two germline ends. The CDR3 DNA reads as TGTGCCAGCAGCTTTTTTTCAGGGACCAGCTCTGGAAACACCATATATTTT. Its protein is CASSFFSGTSSGNTIYF.

This clonotype turned up a few times. This chain uses TRBV20-1 with TRBJ1-1; D remains ambiguous. The CDR3 has 11 amino acids. The germline V and J ends were trimmed by 6 bases and 1 base, with 6 bases remaining between them. Germline values: CDR1 DFQATT, CDR2 SNEGSKA (reference sequence). CDR3 DNA: TGCAGTGCCCCACAGAACACTGAAGCTTTCTTT. Its protein product is CSAPQNTEAFF.

This chain connects TRBV6-4 to TRBJ1-2; no clear D. CDR1 is MRHNA, CDR2 SNTAGT, per germline. The CDR3 has 16 residues. Between the trimmed V and J ends, which lost 5 bases and 6 bases, there was a span of 22 bases. The CDR3 loop is CASSYGTAKDPNGYTF. The CDR3 nucleotides are TGTGCCAGCAGTTATGGAACAGCAAAGGATCCCAATGGCTACACCTTC.

The table lists this clonotype with a few counts. The gene calls are TRBV20-1 and TRBJ1-6; a possible D gene is TRBD1 (5 bases). CDR1 and CDR2 from the germline V gene are DFQATT and SNEGSKA (reference sequence). The CDR3 length is 14 residues. V lost 1 base, J lost 8 bases, and 12 bases lay in between. Here the CDR3 reads CSARGAGTDSPLHF. The CDR3 DNA sequence: TGCAGTGCTAGAGGGGCAGGGACCGATTCACCCCTCCACTTT.

This clonotype was seen more than once but under ten times. The rearrangement joins TRBV27 to TRBJ1-5, with a tentative D call TRBD1 (6 bases). The CDR3 consists of 15 residues. With 3 bases removed from V and 4 bases from J, the gap between germline ends came to 13 bases. Germline CDR1 reads MNHEY; CDR2 reads SMNVEV (reference sequence). The CDR3 sequence is CASSFVGASNQPQHF. The CDR3 DNA is TGTGCCAGCAGTTTCGTGGGGGCATCGAATCAGCCCCAGCATTTT.

The chain carries TRBV20-1 and TRBJ1-5; TRBD1 matches at 8 bases. The CDR3 runs to 14 residues. J was trimmed by 3 bases and V by 3 bases; bases with no gene match: 4. The germline V gene encodes CDR1 DFQATT and CDR2 SNEGSKA (reference sequence). In DNA, the CDR3 is TGCAGTGCTAGGGGGGACAGGTACAATCAGCCCCAGCATTTT. Residues: CSARGDRYNQPQHF.

V is TRBV21-1 and J is TRBJ2-7. TRBV21-1 is designated a pseudogene. This CDR3 is built from 17 residues. The CDR3 loop reads CASSNVSTAPSSYEQYF. CDR3 coding DNA: TGTGCCAGCAGCAACGTTAGCACAGCACCAAGCTCCTACGAGCAGTACTTC.